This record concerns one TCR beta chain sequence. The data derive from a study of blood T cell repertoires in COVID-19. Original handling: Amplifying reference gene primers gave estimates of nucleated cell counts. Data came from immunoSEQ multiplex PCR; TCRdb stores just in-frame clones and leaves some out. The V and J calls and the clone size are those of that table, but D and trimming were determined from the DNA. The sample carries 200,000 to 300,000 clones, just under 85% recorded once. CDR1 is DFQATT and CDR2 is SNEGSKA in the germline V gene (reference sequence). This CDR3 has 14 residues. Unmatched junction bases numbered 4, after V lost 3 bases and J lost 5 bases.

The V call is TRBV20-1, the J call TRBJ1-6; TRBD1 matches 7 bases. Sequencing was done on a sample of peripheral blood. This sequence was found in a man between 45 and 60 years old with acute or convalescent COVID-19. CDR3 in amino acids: CSASAGTDNSPLHF. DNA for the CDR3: TGCAGTGCTAGTGCCGGGACAGATAATTCACCCCTCCACTTT.